This T cell receptor (beta chain) came from a study of cytomegalovirus exposure and HLA in healthy donors. With regard to this clone: As yet, its antigen is unknown. At one end the junction does not follow the germline gene, possibly because of a read error.

The CDR3 sequence is 13 residues long. Germline V gene sequence: CDR1 MRHNA, CDR2 SNTAGT. The primer mix had 60 Vbeta and 13 Jbeta primers. Repertoires were generated with immunoSEQ multiplex PCR, while TCRdb's copy carries only in-frame clones and drops some. The profile covers fewer than 40,000 clones, with 84% appearing a single time and around 3.6% taken by the ten largest. Overall study findings and caveats: In terms of immune exposure information, only CMV serostatus was available. Indistinguishable V segments such as TRBV6-2 and TRBV6-3 were excluded.

Sequencing was done on a sample of PBMCs. The sequence was obtained from a woman between 18 and 29 years old in good health and CMV-seronegative. The chain combines TRBV6-4 with TRBJ2-1, with a weak D call TRBD2 (5 bases). CDR3 region: CASSPRTSNEQLF. The DNA for the CDR3 is TGTGCCAGCAGCCCCCGGACTTCGAACGAGCAGCTCTTC.